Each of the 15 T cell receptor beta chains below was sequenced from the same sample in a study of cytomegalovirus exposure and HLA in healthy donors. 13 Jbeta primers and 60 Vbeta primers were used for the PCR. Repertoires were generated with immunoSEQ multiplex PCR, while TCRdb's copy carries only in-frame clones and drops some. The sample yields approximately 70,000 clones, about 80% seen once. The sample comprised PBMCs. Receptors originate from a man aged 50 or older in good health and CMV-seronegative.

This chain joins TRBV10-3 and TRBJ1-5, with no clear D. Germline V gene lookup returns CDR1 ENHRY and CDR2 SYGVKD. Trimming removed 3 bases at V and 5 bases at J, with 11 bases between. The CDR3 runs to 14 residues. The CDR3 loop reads CAISDTGLYQPQHF. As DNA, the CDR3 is TGTGCCATCAGTGATACCGGACTTTATCAGCCCCAGCATTTT.

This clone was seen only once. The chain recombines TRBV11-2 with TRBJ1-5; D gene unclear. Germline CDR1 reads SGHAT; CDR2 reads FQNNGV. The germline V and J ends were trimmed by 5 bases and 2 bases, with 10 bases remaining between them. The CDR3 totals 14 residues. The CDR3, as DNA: TGTGCCAGCAGCGACCGAGGGCGCAATCAGCCCCAGCATTTT. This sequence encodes CASSDRGRNQPQHF.

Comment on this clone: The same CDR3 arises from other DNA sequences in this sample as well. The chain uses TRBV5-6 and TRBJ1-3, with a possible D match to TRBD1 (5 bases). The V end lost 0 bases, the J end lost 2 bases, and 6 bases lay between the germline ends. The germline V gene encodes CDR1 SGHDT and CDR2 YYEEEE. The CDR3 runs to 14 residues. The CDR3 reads CASSLGQTGNTIYF. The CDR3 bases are TGTGCCAGCAGCTTGGGACAGACTGGAAACACCATATATTTT.

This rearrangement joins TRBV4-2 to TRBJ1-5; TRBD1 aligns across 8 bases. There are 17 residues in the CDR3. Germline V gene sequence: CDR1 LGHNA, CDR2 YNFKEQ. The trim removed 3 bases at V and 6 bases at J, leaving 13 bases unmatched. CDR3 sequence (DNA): TGTGCCAGCAGCCACCAGGGGGGAACAGGGGGGGGTCAGCCCCAGCATTTT. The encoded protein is CASSHQGGTGGGQPQHF.

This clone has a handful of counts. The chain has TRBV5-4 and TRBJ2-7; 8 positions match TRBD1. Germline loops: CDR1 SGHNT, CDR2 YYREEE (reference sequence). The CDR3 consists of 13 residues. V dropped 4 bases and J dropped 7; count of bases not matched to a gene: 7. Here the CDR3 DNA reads TGTGCCAGCAGCACGGACAGGGCCGGGGAGCAGTACTTC. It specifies CASSTDRAGEQYF.

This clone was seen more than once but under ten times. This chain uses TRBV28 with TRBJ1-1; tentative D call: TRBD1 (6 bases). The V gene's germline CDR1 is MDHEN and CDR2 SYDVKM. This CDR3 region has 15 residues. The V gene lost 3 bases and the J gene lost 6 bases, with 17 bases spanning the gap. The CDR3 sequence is CASSFLGGRRAEAFF. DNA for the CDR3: TGTGCCAGCAGTTTTCTGGGGGGGCGTCGCGCTGAAGCTTTCTTT.

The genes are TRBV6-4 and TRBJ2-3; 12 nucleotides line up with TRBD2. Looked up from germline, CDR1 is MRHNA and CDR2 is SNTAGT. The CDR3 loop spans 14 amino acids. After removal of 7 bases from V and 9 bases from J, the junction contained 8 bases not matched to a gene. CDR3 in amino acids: CASTKTSGRGTQYF. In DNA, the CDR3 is TGTGCCAGCACCAAGACTAGCGGGAGAGGCACGCAGTATTTT.

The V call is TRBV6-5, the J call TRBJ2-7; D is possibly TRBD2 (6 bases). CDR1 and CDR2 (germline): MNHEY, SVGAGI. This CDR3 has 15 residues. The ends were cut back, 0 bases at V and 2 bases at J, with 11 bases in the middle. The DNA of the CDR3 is TGTGCCAGCAGTTACTCGGACCGGGGGACCTACGAGCAGTACTTC. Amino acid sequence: CASSYSDRGTYEQYF.

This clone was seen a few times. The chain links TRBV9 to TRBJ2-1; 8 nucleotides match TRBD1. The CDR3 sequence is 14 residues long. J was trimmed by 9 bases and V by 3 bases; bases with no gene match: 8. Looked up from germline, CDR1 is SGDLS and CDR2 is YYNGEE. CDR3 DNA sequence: TGTGCCAGCAGCGCCCCCCCGACAGGGGCTGAGCAGTTCTTC. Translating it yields CASSAPPTGAEQFF.

CDR3 DNA sequence: TGCAGCGGTGGTAACGGCGGGGGTCTGTTTTTT. Residues: CSGGNGGGLFF. V gene TRBV29-1 combines with J gene TRBJ2-2, with 7 bases aligning to TRBD2. The CDR3 length is 11 residues. V trimming: 7 bases; J trimming: 14 bases; junction bases outside the gene matches: 10. Germline CDR1 SQVTM, CDR2 ANQGSEA.

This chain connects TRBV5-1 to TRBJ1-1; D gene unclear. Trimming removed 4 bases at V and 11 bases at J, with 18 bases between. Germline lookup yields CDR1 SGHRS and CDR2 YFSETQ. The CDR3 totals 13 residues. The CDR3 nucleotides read TGCGCCAGCAGCGAGGACGGAGGCCGTGAGGCTTTCTTT. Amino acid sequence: CASSEDGGREAFF.

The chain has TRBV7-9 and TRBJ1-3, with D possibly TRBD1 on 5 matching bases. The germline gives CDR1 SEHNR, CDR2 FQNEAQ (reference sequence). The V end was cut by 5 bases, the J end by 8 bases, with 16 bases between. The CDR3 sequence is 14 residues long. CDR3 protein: CASSPSRTGDTIYF. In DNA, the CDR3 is TGTGCCAGCAGCCCCTCCCGAACGGGGGACACCATATATTTT.

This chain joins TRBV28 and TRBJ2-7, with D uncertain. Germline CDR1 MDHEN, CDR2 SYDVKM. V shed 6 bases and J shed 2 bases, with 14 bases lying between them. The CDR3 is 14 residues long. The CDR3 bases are TGTGCCAGCAGAAAAGACACGATAGCCTACGAGCAGTACTTC. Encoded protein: CASRKDTIAYEQYF.

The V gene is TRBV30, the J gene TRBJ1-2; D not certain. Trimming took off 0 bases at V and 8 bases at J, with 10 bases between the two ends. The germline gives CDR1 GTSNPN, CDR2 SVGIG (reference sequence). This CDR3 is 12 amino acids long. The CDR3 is CAWSVHRDGYTF. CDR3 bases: TGTGCCTGGAGTGTACACAGAGACGGCTACACCTTC.

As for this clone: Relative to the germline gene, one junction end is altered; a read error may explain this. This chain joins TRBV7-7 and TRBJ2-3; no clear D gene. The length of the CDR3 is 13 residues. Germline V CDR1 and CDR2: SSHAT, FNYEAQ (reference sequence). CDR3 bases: TGTGCTAGCAGCTTAACCTACACAGATACGCAGTATTTT. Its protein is CASSLTYTDTQYF.